What follows is one TCR beta chain and its context. Its matching antigen is unknown. These data come from a study of shared clonotypes between healthy human individuals. Study findings and constraints: Collection of samples was limited to blood; tissue repertoires likely differ.

Profiled with immunoSEQ multiplex PCR; TCRdb holds only in-frame clones, not every one. The sample records roughly 490,000 clones, around 78% being singletons. Sequencing was performed on PBMCs. This TCR was recovered from a middle-aged woman in good health. Some clones in this sample may be carry-over from other donors' samples.

This chain's CDR3 is CASSFPGGIGYTF. The CDR3 DNA reads as TGTGCCAGCAGCTTCCCCGGGGGGATAGGGTACACCTTC. This chain links TRBV7-2 with TRBJ1-2, with D maybe TRBD1 (5 bases). The CDR3 sequence is 13 residues long. V was trimmed by 3 bases and J by 11 bases, leaving 16 bases between them. Germline V CDR1 and CDR2: SGHTA, FQGNSA.